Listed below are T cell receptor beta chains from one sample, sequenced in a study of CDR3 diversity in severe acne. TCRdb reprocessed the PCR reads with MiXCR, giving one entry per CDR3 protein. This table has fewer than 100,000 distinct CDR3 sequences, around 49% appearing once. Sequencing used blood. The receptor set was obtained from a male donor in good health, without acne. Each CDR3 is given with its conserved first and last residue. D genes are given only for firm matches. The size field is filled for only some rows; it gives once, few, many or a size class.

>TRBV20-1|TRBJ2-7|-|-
TGCAGTGCCAGCTCACCGAGCGGGCTTCCCTACGAGCAGTACTTC
CSASSPSGLPYEQYF
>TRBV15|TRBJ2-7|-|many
TGTGCCACCAGCAGTAGGGGGCCGGGAGTATCCTACGAGCAGTACTTC
CATSSRGPGVSYEQYF
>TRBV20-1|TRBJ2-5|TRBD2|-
TGCAGTGCTAGATCCGGCGCGGGGGGGAAAGAGACCCAGTACTTC
CSARSGAGGKETQYF
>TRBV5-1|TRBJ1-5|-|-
TGCGCCAGCAGCCCGACTAGCGGGGAGCCCCAGCATTTT
CASSPTSGEPQHF
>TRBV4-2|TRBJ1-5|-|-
TGTGCCAGCAGCCAGTCCGACAGAGGGCCCCAGCATTTT
CASSQSDRGPQHF
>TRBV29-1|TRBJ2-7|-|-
TGCAGCTTAGCCTGGGGGGACAGAGAATACGAGCAGTACTTC
CSLAWGDREYEQYF
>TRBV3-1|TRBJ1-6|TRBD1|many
TGTGCCAGCAGCCAAGACGGGACAGGAGCTAATTCACCCCTCCACTTT
CASSQDGTGANSPLHF
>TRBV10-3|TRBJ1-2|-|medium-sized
TGTGCCATCAGTGGAGCTTCCCTTCTGGGTGGCTACACCTTC
CAISGASLLGGYTF
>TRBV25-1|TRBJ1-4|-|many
TGTGCCAGCAGGGAAAATGAAAAACTGTTTTTT
CASRENEKLFF
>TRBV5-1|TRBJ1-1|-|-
TGCGCCAGCAGCTTATCGTTGAACACTGAAGCTTTCTTT
CASSLSLNTEAFF
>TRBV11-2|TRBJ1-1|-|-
TGTGCCAGCAGCTTAGTGAGGAGGGTCGATGAAGCTTTCTTT
CASSLVRRVDEAFF
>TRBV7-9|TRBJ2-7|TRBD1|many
TGTGCCAGCAGCACCCGGACAGGGAGTATCAGTGACGAGCAGTACTTC
CASSTRTGSISDEQYF
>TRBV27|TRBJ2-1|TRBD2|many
TGTGCCAGCAGTTTACGGGGGGGCCTCGGTGAGCAGTTCTTC
CASSLRGGLGEQFF
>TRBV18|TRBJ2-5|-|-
TGTGCCAGCTCACCACTATCTCAGGACTGGGAGACCCAGTACTTC
CASSPLSQDWETQYF
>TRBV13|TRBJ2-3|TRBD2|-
TGTGCCAGCAGCCGGGGACTAGCCTCGAGCACAGATACGCAGTATTTT
CASSRGLASSTDTQYF
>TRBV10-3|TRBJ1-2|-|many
TGTGCCATCAGTGAGGACGAGGACTATGGCTACACCTTC
CAISEDEDYGYTF
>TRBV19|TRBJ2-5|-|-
TGTGCCAGTAGTAGGGAGTGGCAAGAGACCCAGTACTTC
CASSREWQETQYF
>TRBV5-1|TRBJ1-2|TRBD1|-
TGCGCCAGCAGCCTGACAGGGGCCGACTATGGCTACACCTTC
CASSLTGADYGYTF
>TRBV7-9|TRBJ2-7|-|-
TGTGCCAGCAGTTTATCGGCGGTTGGAGGCTTCTCCTACGAGCAGTACTTC
CASSLSAVGGFSYEQYF
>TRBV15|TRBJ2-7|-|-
TGTGCCACCAGCAGAGATCTGGCAGACAAAACTTACGAGCAGTACTTC
CATSRDLADKTYEQYF
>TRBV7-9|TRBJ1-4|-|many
TGTGCCAGCAACACTTATGGTGACAAACGGCATGAAAAACTGTTTTTT
CASNTYGDKRHEKLFF
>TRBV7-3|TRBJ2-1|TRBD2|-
TGTGCCAGCAGCATTAGCGGGACCTACAATGAGCAGTTCTTC
CASSISGTYNEQFF
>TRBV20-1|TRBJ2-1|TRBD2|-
TGCAGTGCTAGCCCTAGCGGGAGGAATGAGCAGTTCTTC
CSASPSGRNEQFF
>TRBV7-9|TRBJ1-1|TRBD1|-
TGTGCCAGCAGCTCGGGACAGCAGAACACTGAAGCTTTCTTT
CASSSGQQNTEAFF
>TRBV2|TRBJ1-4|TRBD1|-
TGTGCCAGCAGTGGGACAGGGGTTACGGAAAAACTGTTTTTT
CASSGTGVTEKLFF
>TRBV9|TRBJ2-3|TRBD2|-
TGTGCCAGCAGCGCCCGACTAGCGGGGGTAGATACGCAGTATTTT
CASSARLAGVDTQYF
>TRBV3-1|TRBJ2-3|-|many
TGTGCCAGCAGCCAATATGGGGGAGAGGGCCCAGATACGCAGTATTTT
CASSQYGGEGPDTQYF
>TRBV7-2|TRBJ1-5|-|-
TGTGCATCATCATTCGGGGTCTCAGACCGGTGGGAGACCCAGCATTTT
CASSFGVSDRWETQHF
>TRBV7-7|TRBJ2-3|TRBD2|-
TGTGCTAGCAACCCGCCCCCCAGCGGGGACACAGATACGCAGTATTTT
CASNPPPSGDTDTQYF
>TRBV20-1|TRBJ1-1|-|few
TGCAGTGCTAGAGATCACAGGGCGGGCACTGAAGCTTTCTTT
CSARDHRAGTEAFF
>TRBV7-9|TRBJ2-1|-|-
TGTGCCAGCAGCTTACCGGGCTCCAGGGACGATGAGCAGTTCTTC
CASSLPGSRDDEQFF
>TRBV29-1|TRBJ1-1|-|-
TGCAGCGTTGAAGGGACACCGAACACTGAAGCTTTCTTT
CSVEGTPNTEAFF
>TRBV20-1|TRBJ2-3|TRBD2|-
TGCAGTGCTTTTGGGACTAGCGGGGGGGCAGATACGCAGTATTTT
CSAFGTSGGADTQYF
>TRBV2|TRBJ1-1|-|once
TGTGCCAGCAAGGGACATGTATTCTCTGAAGCTTTCTTT
CASKGHVFSEAFF
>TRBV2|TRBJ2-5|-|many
TGTGCCAGCAGTGAACGAGGGGAGACCCAGTACTTC
CASSERGETQYF
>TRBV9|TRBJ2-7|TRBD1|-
TGTGCCAGCAGCGTATCTGGGACAGGGGGCGTCTACGAGCAGTACTTC
CASSVSGTGGVYEQYF
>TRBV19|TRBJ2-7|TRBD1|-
TGTGCCAGTAGTGTAACCGGGACAGGGAACTACGAGCAGTACTTC
CASSVTGTGNYEQYF
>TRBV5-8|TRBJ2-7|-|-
TGTGCCAGCAACACTGGGGGGAGGTCCTACGAGCAGTACTTC
CASNTGGRSYEQYF
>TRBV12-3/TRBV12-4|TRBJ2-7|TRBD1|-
TGTGCCAGCAGTCCATTCCAGGGGGACTACGAGCAGTACTTC
CASSPFQGDYEQYF
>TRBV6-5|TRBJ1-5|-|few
TGTGCCAGCAGTGCCCTCCAAAATCAGCCCCAGCATTTT
CASSALQNQPQHF
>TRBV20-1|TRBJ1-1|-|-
TGCAGTGCTACCTCCCGTCGGGGAACTGAAGCTTTCTTT
CSATSRRGTEAFF
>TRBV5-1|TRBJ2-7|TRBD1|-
TGCGCCAGCAGTCGGGACAGCAAGTACGAGCAGTACTTC
CASSRDSKYEQYF
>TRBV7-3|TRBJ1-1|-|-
TGTGCCAGCAGCTTAGTCCCAGGGAAAACTGAAGCTTCCTTT
CASSLVPGKTEASF
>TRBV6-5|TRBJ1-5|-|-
TGTGCCACAAGACTAGCGTCAAAAACGGGCGAGCATTTT
CATRLASKTGEHF
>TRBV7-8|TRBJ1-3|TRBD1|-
TGTGCCAGCAGCGCCTCCGGGACAGGGGCCCGATTCTCTGGAAACACCATATATTTT
CASSASGTGARFSGNTIYF
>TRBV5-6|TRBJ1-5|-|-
TGTGCCAGCAGCATAACAGGGTCGGTCGAGAATCAGCCCCAGCATTTT
CASSITGSVENQPQHF
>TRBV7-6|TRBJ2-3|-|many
TGTGCCAGCAGCTTAGGGCACATGACTAGCACAGATACGCAGTATTTT
CASSLGHMTSTDTQYF